This is a list of T cell receptor beta chains from one sample in a study of shared clonotypes between healthy human individuals. Profiling relied on immunoSEQ multiplex PCR, and the TCRdb table lists in-frame clones only, not all of them. Among some 2,100,000 clones listed, more than 90% were seen once. Sequenced input: naive CD4+ T cells sorted from blood. All receptors derive from a man aged 18 to 30 in good health. CDR3s leave out the opening cysteine and the closing phenylalanine or tryptophan. Fields, in order: D gene, V gene, CDR3 protein. D genes are given only for firm matches.

>NA|TRBV18
ASSGQGSTDTQY
>TRBD1|TRBV4-3
ASSNRGANQPQH
>TRBD2|TRBV5-1
ASSHGTSSYNEQF
>NA|TRBV9
ASSVGGSSYEQY
>NA|TRBV6-5
ASSSLSGVIEQF
>NA|TRBV9
ASSADQGTQY
>NA|TRBV10-1
ASILDRILYEQY
>TRBD2|TRBV30
AWRPLGVAGDSTQY
>NA|TRBV19
ASSITGNNEKLF
>TRBD1|TRBV7-8
ASSTRDRDFREQF
>TRBD1|TRBV6-1
ASSDGTGASQPQH
>NA|TRBV25-1
ASSAVSGANVLT
>NA|TRBV25-1
ASYRGNEQF
>NA|TRBV9
ASSVAPAAYNEQF
>NA|TRBV5-6
ASSHLMSTEAF
>NA|TRBV19
ASIAGSLSNQPQH
>TRBD2|TRBV19
ASRDLASGRAGVTGELF
>TRBD2|TRBV19
ASSRKLAGGPTDTQY
>TRBD1|TRBV5-1
ASNPGQKDYGYT
>NA|TRBV6-1
ASSVADSYEQY
>NA|TRBV6-6
ASSYGPEKLF
>NA|TRBV6-1
ASTSTDDSPLH
>NA|TRBV6-5
ASSYSTSSYEQY
>TRBD1|TRBV4-2
ASSRTGGVGRIETQY
>NA|TRBV5-4
ASSLDTPVPNTEAF
>NA|TRBV18
ASSQLQGDEQY
>TRBD1|TRBV5-4
ASSLQQGAVTGELF
>NA|TRBV7-9
ASTSGPPYNSPLH
>TRBD2|TRBV5-1
ASSHDRGGTYNEQF
>NA|TRBV5-4
ASSLNRREQETQY
>TRBD1|TRBV6-1
ASSERDRGTAEAF
>NA|TRBV10-3
AISEAVMNTEAF
>TRBD1|TRBV6-6
ASTGGQYFNYGYT
>NA|TRBV9
ASSVEGIYNEQF
>NA|TRBV6-6
ASSATGQTYEQY
>NA|TRBV18
ASSPLQGLEQY
>TRBD2|TRBV6-1
ASRELPLAGENEQY
>NA|TRBV30
AWTVGSTGELF
>NA|TRBV6-6
ASSPSNQPQH
>TRBD1|TRBV6-5
ASRLQGGSGNTIY
>TRBD1|TRBV10-2
ASWTGGNQPQH
>NA|TRBV29-1
SVVSGVGTEAF
>NA|TRBV2
ASSKDGGPGTEAF
>NA|TRBV10-3
AISGGGTEAF
>TRBD1|TRBV28
ASRHPAGQILREPLH
>TRBD2|TRBV11-1
ASSLARLAGAQETQY
>NA|TRBV18
ASSPMGIEQF
>NA|TRBV10-2
ASSERIPTSPLH
>NA|TRBV5-6
ASSAQGSGEPQH
>TRBD1|TRBV29-1
STRAGTALQETQY
>NA|TRBV19
ASRNTDTQY
>NA|TRBV10-1
ASSDGTQDYEQY
>NA|TRBV4-3
AGSQARRDANYGYT
>TRBD1|TRBV6-1
ASSETKTGATIELF
>TRBD2|TRBV5-1
ASSFAGTSEGEQY
>NA|TRBV7-2
ASSPGRVETQY
>TRBD1|TRBV28
ASTQDRDYEAF
>NA|TRBV6-5
ASSSWGGLGQPQH
>NA|TRBV6-6
ASRGVGDTEAF